What follows describes a single T cell receptor beta chain. The sample is drawn from a study of OX40 agonist ivuxolimab in advanced cancers. Germline V CDR1 and CDR2: SQVTM, ANQGSEA. Trimming took off 5 bases at V and 1 base at J, with 10 bases between the two ends. The CDR3 consists of 13 residues. The method was immunoSEQ multiplex PCR; TCRdb's version includes in-frame clones alone and lacks a portion of them. The table shows around 110,000 clones, with around 93% occurring only once. The chain links TRBV29-1 to TRBJ2-3; perhaps TRBD2 as D (6 bases). This TCR was recovered from an adult with an advanced solid tumor such as melanoma, head and neck, liver or kidney cancer. The sample consisted of CD4+ or CD8+ T cells sorted from blood, taken in a trial of the OX40 agonist ivuxolimab. This CDR3 reads CSVLASGTDTQYF. The CDR3 DNA follows: TGCAGCGTTCTAGCGAGCGGCACAGATACGCAGTATTTT.